A single T cell receptor (beta chain) is shown here with its context. These data are taken from a study of blood T cell repertoires in COVID-19. Seattle patient enrollment occurred during active infection, with longitudinal follow-up thereafter. Sequencing was performed with immunoSEQ multiplex PCR; in TCRdb, only in-frame clones are kept and a portion is missing. The sample records 55,000 to 65,000 clones, over 80% being singletons. V gave up 3 bases and J gave up 8 bases; unmatched junction bases: 6. The germline gives CDR1 WSHSY, CDR2 SAAADI. This CDR3 has 15 amino acids. Sequenced material: peripheral blood. The clonotype originates from a man aged 30 to 39 with COVID-19, enrolled during active disease. V and J are TRBV10-2 and TRBJ2-1; TRBD2 aligns across 11 bases. CDR3 protein: CASSDGTSGGDEQFF. In nucleotides, the CDR3 is TGCGCCAGCAGTGATGGGACTAGCGGAGGGGATGAGCAGTTCTTC.